This TCR beta chain was captured in a study of shared clonotypes between healthy human individuals. Study conclusions and caveats: Naive subsets generally had larger estimated richness than memory subsets. All-four-donor shared clonotypes had higher generation probabilities than non-shared clonotypes did. Rarefaction curves obtained for sorted subsets showed sequencing incomplete despite large depth.

Concerning this clone itself: Antigen: not known.

V lost 0 bases and J 1 base, leaving 13 bases between the germline ends. Germline V gene sequence: CDR1 SGHAT, CDR2 FQNNGV. The CDR3 consists of 16 residues. Profiled with immunoSEQ multiplex PCR; TCRdb holds only in-frame clones, not every one. This sample has a few hundred thousand clones, with around 90% found just once. V usage is TRBV11-2 and J usage is TRBJ2-7; D is unclear. Sequenced input: memory CD8+ T cells sorted from blood. Subset indicated: CD45RO+ cells pooled with CCR7-negative TemRA cells. This clonotype was obtained from a man between 18 and 29 years old in good health. CDR3 residues: CASSLERLVFSYEQYF. The CDR3 DNA follows: TGTGCCAGCAGCTTAGAAAGGCTGGTCTTTTCCTACGAGCAGTACTTC.